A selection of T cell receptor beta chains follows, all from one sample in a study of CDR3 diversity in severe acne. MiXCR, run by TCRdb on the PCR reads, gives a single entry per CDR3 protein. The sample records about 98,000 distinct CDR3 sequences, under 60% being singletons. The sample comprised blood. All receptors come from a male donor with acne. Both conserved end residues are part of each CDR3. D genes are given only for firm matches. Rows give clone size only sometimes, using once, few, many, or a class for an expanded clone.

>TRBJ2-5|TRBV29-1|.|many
TGCAGCGTTGCAGTCACAGGCCAAGAGACCCAGTACTTC
CSVAVTGQETQYF
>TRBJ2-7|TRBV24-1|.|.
TGTGCCACCAGTGATACCGGAGACTACGAGCAGTACTTC
CATSDTGDYEQYF
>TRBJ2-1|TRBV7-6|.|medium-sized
TGTGCCAGCAGCACCGGGACCCACAATGAGCAGTTCTTC
CASSTGTHNEQFF
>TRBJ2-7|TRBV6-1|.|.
TGTGCCAGCAGTGAGGGTATGCGGGGCTTGCAGGCCTACGAGCAGTACTTC
CASSEGMRGLQAYEQYF
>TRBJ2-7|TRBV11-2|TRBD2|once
TGTGCCAGCAGCGTAACTAGCGGAGGCTCCTACGAGCAGTACTTC
CASSVTSGGSYEQYF
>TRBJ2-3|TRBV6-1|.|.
TGTGCCAGCAGACGGGAGAGATATAGCACAGATACGCAGTATTTT
CASRRERYSTDTQYF
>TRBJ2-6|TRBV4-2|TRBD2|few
TGTGCCAGCAGCCAAGGGACTAGCAGCTCTGGGGCCAACGTCCTGACTTTC
CASSQGTSSSGANVLTF
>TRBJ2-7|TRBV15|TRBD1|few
TGTGCCACCAGTACCGACAGGGGCTACGAGCAGTACTTC
CATSTDRGYEQYF
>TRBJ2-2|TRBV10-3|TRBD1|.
TGTGCCATCCCGGGACAGACAACCGGGGAGCTGTTTTTT
CAIPGQTTGELFF
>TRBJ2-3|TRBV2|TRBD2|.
TGTGCCAGCAGTGGACTAGCGGGAGAACGCACAGATACGCAGTATTTT
CASSGLAGERTDTQYF
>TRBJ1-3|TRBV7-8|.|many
TGTGCCAGCAGTTCAAGCAACACCATATATTTT
CASSSSNTIYF
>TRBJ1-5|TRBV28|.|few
TGTGCCAGCAGGAGGGATCAGCCCCAGCATTTT
CASRRDQPQHF
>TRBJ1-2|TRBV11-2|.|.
TGTGCCAGCAGCTCCTCCTTCGACAGTAACTATGGCTACACCTTC
CASSSSFDSNYGYTF
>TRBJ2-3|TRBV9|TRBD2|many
TGTGCCAGCAGCGTAGGACTAGCGGGTTCACGGCCTAGCACAGATACGCAGTATTTT
CASSVGLAGSRPSTDTQYF
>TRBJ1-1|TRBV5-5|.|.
TGTGCCAGCAGCCACCAGGGTTCGTCTGAAGCTTTCTTT
CASSHQGSSEAFF
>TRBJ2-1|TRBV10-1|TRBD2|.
TGCGCCAGCAGGGGGGGGAAGGGCCTGTACAATGAGCAGTTCTTC
CASRGGKGLYNEQFF
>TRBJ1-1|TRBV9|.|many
TGTGCCAGCAGCGTGGTTCGAGAGAACACTGAAGCTTTCTTT
CASSVVRENTEAFF
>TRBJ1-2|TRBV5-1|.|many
TGCGCCAGCAGCTTGGTCGGGGGGCGTGGCTACACCTTC
CASSLVGGRGYTF
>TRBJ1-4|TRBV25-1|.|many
TGTGCCAGCAGTGTCGGAAATGAAAAACTGTTTTTT
CASSVGNEKLFF
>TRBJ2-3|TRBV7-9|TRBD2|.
TGTGCCAGCAGCTTAGCGGGGACTAGCGGGACTATGTCGCAGTATTTT
CASSLAGTSGTMSQYF